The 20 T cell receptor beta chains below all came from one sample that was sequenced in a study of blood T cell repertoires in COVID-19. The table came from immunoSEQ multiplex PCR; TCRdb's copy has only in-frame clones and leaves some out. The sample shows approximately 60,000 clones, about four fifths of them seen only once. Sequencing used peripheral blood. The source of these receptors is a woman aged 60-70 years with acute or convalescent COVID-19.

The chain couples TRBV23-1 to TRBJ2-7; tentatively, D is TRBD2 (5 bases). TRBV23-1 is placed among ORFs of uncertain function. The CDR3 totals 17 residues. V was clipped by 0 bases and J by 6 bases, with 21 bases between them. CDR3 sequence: CASSQSAAHHFTGEQYF. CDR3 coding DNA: TGCGCCAGCAGTCAATCAGCGGCGCACCATTTCACCGGCGAGCAGTACTTC.

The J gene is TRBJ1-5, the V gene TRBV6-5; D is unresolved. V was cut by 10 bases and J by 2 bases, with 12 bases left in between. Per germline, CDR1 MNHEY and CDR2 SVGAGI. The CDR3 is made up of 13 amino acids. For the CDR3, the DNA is TGTGCCACCCTGCAAGCCGGCAATCAGCCCCAGCATTTT. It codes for CATLQAGNQPQHF.

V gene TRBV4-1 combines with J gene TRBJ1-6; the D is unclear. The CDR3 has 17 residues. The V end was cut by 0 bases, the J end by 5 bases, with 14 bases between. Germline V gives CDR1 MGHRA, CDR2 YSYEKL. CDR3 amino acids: CASSQESRGVDNSPLHF. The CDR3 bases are TGCGCCAGCAGCCAAGAAAGTCGCGGCGTGGATAATTCACCCCTCCACTTT.

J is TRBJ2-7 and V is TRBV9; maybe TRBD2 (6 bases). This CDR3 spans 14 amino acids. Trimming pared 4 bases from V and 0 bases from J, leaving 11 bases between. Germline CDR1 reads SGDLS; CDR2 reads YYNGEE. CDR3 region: CASSLAGPSYEQYF. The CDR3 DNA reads TGTGCCAGCAGCCTGGCGGGACCCTCCTACGAGCAGTACTTC.

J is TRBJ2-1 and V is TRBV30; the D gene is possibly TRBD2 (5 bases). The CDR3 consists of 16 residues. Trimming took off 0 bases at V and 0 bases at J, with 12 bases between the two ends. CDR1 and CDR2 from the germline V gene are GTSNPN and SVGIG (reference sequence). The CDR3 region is CAWSVKDSSSYNEQFF. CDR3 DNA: TGTGCCTGGAGTGTTAAGGACTCGAGCTCCTACAATGAGCAGTTCTTC.

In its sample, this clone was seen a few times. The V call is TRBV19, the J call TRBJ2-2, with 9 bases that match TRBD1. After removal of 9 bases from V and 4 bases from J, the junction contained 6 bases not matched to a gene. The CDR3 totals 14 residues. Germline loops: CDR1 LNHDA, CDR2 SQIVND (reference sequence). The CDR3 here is CASKTQGATGELFF. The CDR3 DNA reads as TGTGCCAGCAAGACACAGGGGGCCACCGGGGAGCTGTTTTTT.

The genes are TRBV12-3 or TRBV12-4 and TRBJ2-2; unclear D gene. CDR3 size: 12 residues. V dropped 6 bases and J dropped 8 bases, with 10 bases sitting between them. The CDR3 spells CASSSPSGELFF. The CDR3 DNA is TGTGCCAGCAGCTCCCCCTCTGGGGAGCTGTTTTTT.

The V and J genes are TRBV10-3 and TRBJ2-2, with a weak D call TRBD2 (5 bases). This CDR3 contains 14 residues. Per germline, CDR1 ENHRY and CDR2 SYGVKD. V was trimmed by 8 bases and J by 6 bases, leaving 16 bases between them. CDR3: CAIRGGSAAGELFF. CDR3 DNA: TGTGCCATCCGAGGCGGGTCCGCAGCCGGGGAGCTGTTTTTT.

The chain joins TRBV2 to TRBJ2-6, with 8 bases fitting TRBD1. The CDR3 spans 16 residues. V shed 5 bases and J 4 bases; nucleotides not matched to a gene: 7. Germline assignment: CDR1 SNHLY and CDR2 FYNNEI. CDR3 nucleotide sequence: TGTGCCAGCAGTAAGGACAGGGTATCGGGGGCCAACGTCCTGACTTTC. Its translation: CASSKDRVSGANVLTF.

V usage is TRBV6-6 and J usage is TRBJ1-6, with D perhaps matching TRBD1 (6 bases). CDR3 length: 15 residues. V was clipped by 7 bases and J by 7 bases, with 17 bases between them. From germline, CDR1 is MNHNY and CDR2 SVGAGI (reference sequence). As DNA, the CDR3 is TGTGCCAGCACCCATACCGGGGGGCAAAATTCACCCCTCCACTTT. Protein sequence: CASTHTGGQNSPLHF.

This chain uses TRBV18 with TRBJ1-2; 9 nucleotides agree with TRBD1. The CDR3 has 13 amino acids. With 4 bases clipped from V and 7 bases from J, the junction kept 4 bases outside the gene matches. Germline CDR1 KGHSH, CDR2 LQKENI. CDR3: CASSQGQGPGYTF. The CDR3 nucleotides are TGTGCCAGCTCACAGGGACAGGGACCTGGCTACACCTTC.

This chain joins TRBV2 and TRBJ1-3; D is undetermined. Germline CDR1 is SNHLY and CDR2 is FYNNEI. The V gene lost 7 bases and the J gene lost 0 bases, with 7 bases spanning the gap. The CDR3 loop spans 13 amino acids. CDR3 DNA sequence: TGTGCCAGCAAAGCGTTCTCTGGAAACACCATATATTTT. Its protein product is CASKAFSGNTIYF.

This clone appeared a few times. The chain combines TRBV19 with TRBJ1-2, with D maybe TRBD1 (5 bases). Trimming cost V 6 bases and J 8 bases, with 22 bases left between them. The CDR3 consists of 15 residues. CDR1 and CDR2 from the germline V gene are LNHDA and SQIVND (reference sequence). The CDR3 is CASRERDGPARGYTF. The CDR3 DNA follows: TGTGCCAGTAGAGAGCGGGACGGACCAGCGAGGGGCTACACCTTC.

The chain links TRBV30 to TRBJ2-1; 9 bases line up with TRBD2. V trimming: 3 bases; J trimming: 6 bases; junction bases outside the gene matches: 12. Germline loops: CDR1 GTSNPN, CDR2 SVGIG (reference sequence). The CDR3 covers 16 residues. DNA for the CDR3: TGTGCCTGGAGCCTCTACGGGGGACTAGCCGGCAATGAGCAGTTCTTC. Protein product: CAWSLYGGLAGNEQFF. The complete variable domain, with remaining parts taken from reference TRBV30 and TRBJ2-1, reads SQTIHQWPATLVQPVGSPLSLECTVEGTSNPNLYWYRQAAGRGLQLLFYSVGIGQISSEVPQNLSASRPQDRQFILSSKKLLLSDSGFYLCAWSLYGGLAGNEQFFGPGTRLTVL.

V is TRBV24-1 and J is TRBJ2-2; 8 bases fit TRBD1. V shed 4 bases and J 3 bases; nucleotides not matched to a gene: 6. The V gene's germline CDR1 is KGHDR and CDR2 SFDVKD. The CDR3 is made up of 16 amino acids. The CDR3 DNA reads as TGTGCCACCAGTGACGGACAGGGCGGGTACACCGGGGAGCTGTTTTTT. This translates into CATSDGQGGYTGELFF.

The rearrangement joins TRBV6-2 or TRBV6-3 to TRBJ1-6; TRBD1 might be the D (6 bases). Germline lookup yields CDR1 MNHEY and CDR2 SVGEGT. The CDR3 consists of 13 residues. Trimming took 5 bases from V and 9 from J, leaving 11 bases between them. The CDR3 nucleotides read TGTGCCAGCAGTCCCCGACAGGTTTCACCCCTCCACTTT. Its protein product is CASSPRQVSPLHF.

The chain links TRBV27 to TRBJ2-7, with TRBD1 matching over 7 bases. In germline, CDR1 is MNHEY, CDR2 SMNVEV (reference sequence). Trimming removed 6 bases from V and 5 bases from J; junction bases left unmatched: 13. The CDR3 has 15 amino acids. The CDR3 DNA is TGTGCCAGCAGCCCATTGGACAGGTCGTCTGACGAGCAGTACTTC. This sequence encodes CASSPLDRSSDEQYF.

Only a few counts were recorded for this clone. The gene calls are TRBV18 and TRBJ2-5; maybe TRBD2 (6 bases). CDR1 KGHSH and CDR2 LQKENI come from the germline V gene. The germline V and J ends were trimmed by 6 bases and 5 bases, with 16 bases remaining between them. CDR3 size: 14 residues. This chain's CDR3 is CASSYGGLQETQYF. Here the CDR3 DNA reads TGTGCCAGCTCGTACGGAGGGCTCCAGGAGACCCAGTACTTC.

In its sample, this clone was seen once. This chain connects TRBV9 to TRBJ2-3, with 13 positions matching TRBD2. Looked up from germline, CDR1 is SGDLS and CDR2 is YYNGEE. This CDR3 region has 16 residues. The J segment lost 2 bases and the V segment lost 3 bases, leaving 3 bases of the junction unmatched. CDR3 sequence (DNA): TGTGCCAGCAGCGGACTAGCGGGGGGTCTCACAGATACGCAGTATTTT. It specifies CASSGLAGGLTDTQYF.

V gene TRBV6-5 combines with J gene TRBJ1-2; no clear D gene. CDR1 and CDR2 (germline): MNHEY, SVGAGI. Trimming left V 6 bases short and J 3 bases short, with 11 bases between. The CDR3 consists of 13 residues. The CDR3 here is CASSIDNDYGYTF. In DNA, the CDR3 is TGTGCCAGCAGCATTGACAATGACTATGGCTACACCTTC.